These 29 T cell receptor beta chains were sequenced from one sample in a study of metastatic and nonmetastatic thyroid tumors (dated by TCRdb to the early 2020s). None of the patients had been given any treatment before thyroid surgery. To prepare the library, PCR was applied. Sequencer: Illumina HiSeq 4000. TCRdb trimmed the raw reads at Q25, called clones with MiXCR and kept productive beta chains. This sample is represented by around 34,000 clones; 15% of them were singletons. The ten largest clones represent 15% to 20% of the sample. The sequenced sample was blood. All receptors derive from a male donor with papillary thyroid cancer or a benign thyroid nodule (not recorded which). Some clones in this sample may be carry-over from other donors' samples.

This rearrangement joins TRBV6-2 or TRBV6-3 to TRBJ2-3; TRBD2 aligns across 10 bases. Germline values: CDR1 MNHEY, CDR2 SVGEGT. This CDR3 is 14 amino acids long. With V trimmed by 6 bases and J by 6 bases, 6 bases remained unmatched. The CDR3 DNA sequence: TGTGCCAGCAGCTTACTAGCGGGGACGGATACGCAGTATTTT. Protein: CASSLLAGTDTQYF.

Many counts were recorded for this clone. The V call is TRBV6-2 or TRBV6-3, the J call TRBJ1-2; perhaps TRBD1 as D (5 bases). The CDR3 is 11 residues long. Between the trimmed V and J ends, which lost 8 bases and 8 bases, there was a span of 12 bases. Germline V lookup: CDR1 MNHEY, CDR2 SVGEGT. In nucleotides, the CDR3 is TGTGCCAGCGGAACAGGAGGGGGCTACACCTTC. Protein: CASGTGGGYTF.

This clone was found many times. The chain has TRBV28 and TRBJ2-7; D is ambiguous. CDR1 is MDHEN and CDR2 is SYDVKM in the germline V gene. CDR3 length: 13 amino acids. V gave up 5 bases and J gave up 3 bases, with 11 bases separating them. The CDR3 reads CASSQGTIYEQYF. In DNA form, the CDR3 reads TGTGCCAGCAGTCAAGGTACTATCTACGAGCAGTACTTC.

On this clone itself: A much larger clone lies a single base off, so this may be a read error. The chain combines TRBV6-6 with TRBJ1-1; weak D call: TRBD1 (6 bases). V was trimmed by 0 bases and J by 6 bases, leaving 11 bases between them. This CDR3 has 14 amino acids. Germline V lookup: CDR1 MNHNY, CDR2 SVGAGI (reference sequence). In DNA form, the CDR3 reads TGTGCCAGCAGTTACTCTGGGGGCCACGCTGAAGCTTTCTTT. This gives the protein CASSYSGGHAEAFF.

This chain links TRBV5-4 with TRBJ1-1; D perhaps matches TRBD1 (5 bases). Looked up from germline, CDR1 is SGHNT and CDR2 is YYREEE (reference sequence). V shed 0 bases and J shed 4 bases, with 22 bases lying between them. CDR3 length equals 18 residues. CDR3 in DNA: TGTGCCAGCAGCTTGGTTGTGGGGACGGTAGGGCAGAGCACTGAAGCTTTCTTT. This gives the protein CASSLVVGTVGQSTEAFF.

This clone was counted at least ten times. CDR3 DNA sequence: TGTGCCAGCAGCGTCAGCGGGGTGACCTACGAGCAGTACTTC. Protein product: CASSVSGVTYEQYF. V usage is TRBV6-1 and J usage is TRBJ2-7, with 7 positions matching TRBD2. The V gene end was trimmed by 6 bases and the J gene end by 2 bases; junction bases not matched to a gene: 7. The CDR3 runs 14 residues. Germline V gene data show CDR1 as MNHNS and CDR2 as SASEGT.

V and J are TRBV28 and TRBJ2-5; the D gene is possibly TRBD2 (5 bases). CDR3 length equals 12 residues. Trimming removed 2 bases at V and 4 bases at J, with 5 bases between. Germline CDR1 MDHEN, CDR2 SYDVKM. The CDR3 region is CASSLAGETQYF. The CDR3 nucleotides are TGTGCCAGCAGTTTAGCGGGAGAGACCCAGTACTTC.

This clone was observed at least ten times. The chain carries TRBV2 and TRBJ2-5, with 16 nucleotides matching TRBD2. Germline CDR1 and CDR2: SNHLY and FYNNEI. V lost 6 bases to trimming and J lost 5 bases; unmatched junction nucleotides: 6. The CDR3 covers 16 residues. CDR3 loop: CASSQGGLAGGETQYF. As DNA, the CDR3 is TGTGCCAGCAGCCAGGGGGGACTAGCGGGAGGGGAGACCCAGTACTTC.

This chain uses TRBV24-1 with TRBJ2-3; perhaps TRBD1 as D (6 bases). The V end was cut by 1 base, the J end by 4 bases, with 11 bases between. Germline V gives CDR1 KGHDR, CDR2 SFDVKD. This CDR3 has 15 amino acids. The CDR3 DNA is TGTGCCACCAGTGATTTCCAGGGGTTGGCAGATACGCAGTATTTT. As protein: CATSDFQGLADTQYF.

This clone turned up a few times. This rearrangement joins TRBV27 to TRBJ1-6; maybe TRBD1 (5 bases). Germline V gene sequence: CDR1 MNHEY, CDR2 SMNVEV (reference sequence). With 6 bases removed from V and 6 bases from J, the gap between germline ends came to 18 bases. The CDR3 spans 16 residues. CDR3 residues: CASRRLREPLNSPLHF. The CDR3, as DNA: TGTGCCAGCAGGCGGCTCAGGGAGCCCCTTAATTCACCCCTCCACTTT.

This clone was observed at least ten times. The V gene is TRBV30, the J gene TRBJ2-4; no reliable D call. Trimming took 0 bases from V and 6 from J, leaving 9 bases between them. The germline CDR1 and CDR2 sequences are GTSNPN and SVGIG (reference sequence). The CDR3 spans 13 residues. The CDR3 sequence: CAWSVGMGNIQYF. CDR3 nucleotides: TGTGCCTGGAGTGTGGGGATGGGAAACATTCAGTACTTC.

Many counts were recorded for this clone. This sample includes further DNA sequences coding for the same CDR3. The rearrangement uses TRBV10-3 and TRBJ2-2; TRBD1 might be the D (6 bases). V lost 6 bases and J lost 2, with 16 bases in between. In germline, CDR1 is ENHRY, CDR2 SYGVKD. The CDR3 sequence is 16 residues long. The CDR3 sequence is CAISDRDKLNTGELFF. The CDR3 DNA is TGTGCCATCAGCGACCGGGACAAACTAAACACCGGGGAGCTGTTTTTT.

This clone was detected many times. The chain employs TRBV5-5 and TRBJ1-2; weak D call: TRBD1 (6 bases). CDR1 is SGHKS and CDR2 is YYEKEE in the germline V gene (reference sequence). The CDR3 extends over 13 amino acids. Deletions cut 6 bases from V and 4 bases from J, with 13 bases between. The CDR3 sequence is CASTKQGTYGYTF. CDR3 bases: TGTGCCAGCACCAAACAGGGAACCTATGGCTACACCTTC.

Judged by abundance, this clone is medium-sized. V is TRBV6-1 and J is TRBJ1-3, with D possibly matching TRBD1 (5 bases). The germline V gene encodes CDR1 MNHNS and CDR2 SASEGT. Trimming stripped 8 bases from V and 0 bases from J, with 11 bases between. This CDR3 spans 14 amino acids. CDR3 sequence: CASRDRGSGNTIYF. The CDR3, as DNA: TGTGCCAGCCGGGACCGCGGCTCTGGAAACACCATATATTTT.

Many counts were recorded for this clone. The chain recombines TRBV30 with TRBJ2-7; no firm D call. CDR3 length equals 13 residues. With 2 bases removed from V and 0 bases from J, the gap between germline ends came to 8 bases. Germline V lookup: CDR1 GTSNPN, CDR2 SVGIG (reference sequence). Written as DNA, the CDR3 is TGTGCCTGGAGTAACGACAACTCCTACGAGCAGTACTTC. Its translation is CAWSNDNSYEQYF. Filled out from reference TRBV30 and TRBJ2-7, the complete variable domain reads SQTIHQWPATLVQPVGSPLSLECTVEGTSNPNLYWYRQAAGRGLQLLFYSVGIGQISSEVPQNLSASRPQDRQFILSSKKLLLSDSGFYLCAWSNDNSYEQYFGPGTRLTVT.

This clone was observed many times. One end of the junction is discordant with germline, which a read error may explain. The chain carries TRBV7-7 and TRBJ2-5, with a tentative D call TRBD2 (6 bases). Germline V gives CDR1 SSHAT, CDR2 FNYEAQ (reference sequence). This CDR3 contains 15 residues. Here the CDR3 reads CASSLVGGAIETQYF. The CDR3 coding sequence is TGTGCTAGCAGCTTAGTCGGGGGAGCGATAGAGACCCAGTACTTC. The complete variable domain, with remaining parts taken from reference TRBV7-7 and TRBJ2-5, reads GAGVSQSPRYKVTKRGQDVTLRCDPISSHATLYWYQQALGQGPEFLTYFNYEAQPDKSGLPSDRFSAERPEGSISTLTIQRTEQRDSAMYRCASSLVGGAIETQYFGPGTRLLVL.

At least ten counts were recorded for this clone. V gene TRBV30 combines with J gene TRBJ1-5; a weak D match, TRBD1 (5 bases). CDR3 length: 14 residues. The germline V gene encodes CDR1 GTSNPN and CDR2 SVGIG (reference sequence). Trimming shortened V by 0 bases and J by 4 bases, and 10 bases separated the two germline ends. The CDR3 nucleotides read TGTGCCTGGAGTGTAGCAGGGTTAAATCAGCCCCAGCATTTT. Amino acid sequence: CAWSVAGLNQPQHF.

This clone appeared many times. The V and J genes are TRBV7-2 and TRBJ2-2, with 7 positions matching TRBD2. The CDR3 is 14 amino acids. Germline CDR1 is SGHTA and CDR2 is FQGNSA. V shed 1 base and J 7 bases; nucleotides not matched to a gene: 3. The chain's CDR3 is CASSLVASGGELFF. The CDR3 DNA follows: TGTGCCAGCAGCTTAGTGGCTAGCGGCGGGGAGCTGTTTTTT.

This clone was found many times. The CDR3 is CASSREVGTDTQYF. CDR3 DNA: TGTGCCAGCAGTCGAGAGGTGGGTACAGATACGCAGTATTTT. The V and J genes are TRBV9 and TRBJ2-3, with D uncertain. Trimming stripped 5 bases from V and 3 bases from J, with 13 bases between. The germline gives CDR1 SGDLS, CDR2 YYNGEE. This CDR3 is 14 amino acids long.

In this sample, this clone turned up many times. This sequence joins TRBV3-1 and TRBJ1-2, with D unresolved. Trimming took off 0 bases at V and 3 bases at J, with 5 bases between the two ends. This CDR3 has 13 residues. The germline V gene encodes CDR1 LGHDT and CDR2 YNNKEL (reference sequence). CDR3 sequence: CASSQDIDYGYTF. The CDR3 DNA reads TGTGCCAGCAGCCAAGATATCGACTATGGCTACACCTTC.

The sample holds many counts of this clone. V and J are TRBV20-1 and TRBJ2-5; D is unclear. V lost 5 bases and J lost 5, with 9 bases in between. The CDR3 runs 11 residues. The germline V gene encodes CDR1 DFQATT and CDR2 SNEGSKA (reference sequence). The CDR3 reads CSAYFQETQYF. CDR3 DNA: TGCAGTGCTTACTTTCAGGAGACCCAGTACTTC.

The table lists this clone with many counts. The V call is TRBV20-1, the J call TRBJ1-1; D uncertain. Germline V CDR1 and CDR2: DFQATT, SNEGSKA (reference sequence). The CDR3 loop spans 10 amino acids. Trimming shortened V by 5 bases and J by 11 bases, and 12 bases separated the two germline ends. CDR3 nucleotides: TGCAGTGCTGCCCGGGTATGGGCTTTCTTT. Protein: CSAARVWAFF.

In its sample, this clone is medium-sized. The gene calls are TRBV6-2 or TRBV6-3 and TRBJ2-1; D uncertain. Germline V gene data show CDR1 as MNHEY and CDR2 as SVGEGT. V shed 2 bases and J shed 5 bases, with 4 bases lying between them. This CDR3 region has 12 residues. In DNA form, the CDR3 reads TGTGCCAGCAGTTACACAGACAATGAGCAGTTCTTC. Translation gives CASSYTDNEQFF.

The rearrangement joins TRBV20-1 to TRBJ1-2, with TRBD1 matching over 7 bases. The CDR3 is 11 amino acids. Germline loops: CDR1 DFQATT, CDR2 SNEGSKA (reference sequence). V dropped 6 bases and J dropped 8; count of bases not matched to a gene: 6. The CDR3 loop is CSALQGQGYTF. The CDR3 DNA reads TGCAGTGCCTTACAGGGGCAAGGCTACACCTTC.

This clone was counted at least ten times. The V gene is TRBV5-1, the J gene TRBJ2-2; D might be TRBD1 or TRBD2, each matching 6 bases. The CDR3 totals 15 residues. Germline CDR1 is SGHRS and CDR2 is YFSETQ. V was trimmed by 4 bases and J by 5 bases, leaving 15 bases between them. This CDR3 reads CASSPQGRGTGELFF. CDR3 DNA: TGCGCCAGCAGCCCCCAGGGGCGGGGTACCGGGGAGCTGTTTTTT.

The sample holds many counts of this clone. The V call is TRBV6-2 or TRBV6-3, the J call TRBJ2-7, with 7 bases identical to TRBD2. Trimming took 5 bases from V and 1 from J; bases not matched to a gene: 8. CDR1 MNHEY and CDR2 SVGEGT come from the germline V gene. CDR3 size: 15 residues. The CDR3 sequence: CASSHPGLGSYEQYF. For the CDR3, the DNA is TGTGCCAGCAGTCACCCTGGACTAGGTTCCTACGAGCAGTACTTC.

Details on this clone: A much larger clone is a single base away; this may be a read error. The CDR3 does not close with the conserved phenylalanine or tryptophan, likely indicating a read error. The chain is built from TRBV30 and TRBJ1-5; 9 nucleotides align to TRBD1. Germline lookup yields CDR1 GTSNPN and CDR2 SVGIG (reference sequence). V dropped 3 bases and J dropped 7; count of bases not matched to a gene: 4. The CDR3 covers 13 residues. In DNA form, the CDR3 reads TGTGCCTGGAGGACAGGGACAGGGCAGCCCCAGCATATT. Translating gives CAWRTGTGQPQHI.

This clone is judged medium-sized. The genes are TRBV6-1 and TRBJ2-2; TRBD1 matches at 9 bases. CDR3 size: 15 residues. The ends lost 6 bases at V and 7 bases at J; junction bases unmatched: 9. CDR1 and CDR2 (germline): MNHNS, SASEGT. CDR3 in amino acids: CASSHDRGYGGELFF. DNA for the CDR3: TGTGCCAGCAGCCATGACAGGGGGTATGGCGGGGAGCTGTTTTTT.

This clone has a count of ten or more. The chain couples TRBV7-9 to TRBJ1-1; weak D call: TRBD1 (5 bases). Deletions cut 0 bases from V and 4 bases from J, with 12 bases between. The germline V gene has CDR1 SEHNR and CDR2 FQNEAQ (reference sequence). The CDR3 sequence is 15 residues long. CDR3 sequence (DNA): TGTGCCAGCAGCTTAGCAGACGGGACGACCACTGAAGCTTTCTTT. Protein sequence: CASSLADGTTTEAFF.